This TCR beta chain was found in a study of cytomegalovirus exposure and HLA in healthy donors. Study-level points and caveats: CMV serostatus was the sole immune exposure information available. In most subjects, TCR beta sequences reportedly gave accurate predictions of HLA-A and HLA-B alleles. For TCR beta chains, V- and J-gene trimming was later linked to a missense DCLRE1C variant.

In the case of this clone: Its specificity is unknown.

This CDR3 has 18 amino acids. J gave up 0 bases and V 4 bases, and 12 bases lay outside the gene matches. Germline V CDR1 and CDR2: MNHNS, SASEGT. The PCR employed 60 Vbeta primers together with 13 Jbeta primers. Sequencing used immunoSEQ multiplex PCR; TCRdb keeps in-frame clones, though not all of them. The sample lists about 120,000 clones, more than 60% seen once, with less than 3.5% in the top ten. Whereas donors were nominally healthy upon sampling, unrecorded immune exposures were probable. The specimen sequenced was PBMCs. The V gene is TRBV6-1, the J gene TRBJ1-5; 7 bases match TRBD1. The sequence was obtained from a female donor in good health and CMV-seronegative. The CDR3 nucleotides are TGTGCCAGCAGTGTTGAGGGACAGAGAGTCCTTAGCAATCAGCCCCAGCATTTT. It encodes CASSVEGQRVLSNQPQHF.